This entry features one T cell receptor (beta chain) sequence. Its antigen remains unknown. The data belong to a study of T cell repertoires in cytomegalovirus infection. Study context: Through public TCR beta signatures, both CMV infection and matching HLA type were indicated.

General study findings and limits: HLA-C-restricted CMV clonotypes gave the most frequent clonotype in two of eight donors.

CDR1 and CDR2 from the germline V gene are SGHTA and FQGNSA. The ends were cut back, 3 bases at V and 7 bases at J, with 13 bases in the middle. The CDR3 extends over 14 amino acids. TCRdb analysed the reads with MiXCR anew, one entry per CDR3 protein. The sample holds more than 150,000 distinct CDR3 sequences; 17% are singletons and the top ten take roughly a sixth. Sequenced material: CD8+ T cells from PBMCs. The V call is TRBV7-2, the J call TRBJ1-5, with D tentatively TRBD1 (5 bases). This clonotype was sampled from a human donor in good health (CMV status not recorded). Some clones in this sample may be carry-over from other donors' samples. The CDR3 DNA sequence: TGTGCCAGCAGCTTGCGAGGGGAGGGACAGCCCCAGCATTTT. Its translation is CASSLRGEGQPQHF.